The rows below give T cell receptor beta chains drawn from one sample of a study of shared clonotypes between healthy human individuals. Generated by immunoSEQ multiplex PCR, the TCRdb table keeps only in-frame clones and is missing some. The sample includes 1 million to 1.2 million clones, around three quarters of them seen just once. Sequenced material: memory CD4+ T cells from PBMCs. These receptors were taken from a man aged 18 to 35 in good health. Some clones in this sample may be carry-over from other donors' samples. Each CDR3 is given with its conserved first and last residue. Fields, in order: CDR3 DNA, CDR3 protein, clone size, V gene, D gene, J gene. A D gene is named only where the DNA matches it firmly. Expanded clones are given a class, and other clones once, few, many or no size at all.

TGTGCCAGCTTTCGCCAGGGCGACGAGCAGTACTTC,CASFRQGDEQYF,NA,TRBV28,NA,TRBJ2-7
TGTGCCAGCAGTCGACTAGCAGGCTTCTACGAGCAGTACTTC,CASSRLAGFYEQYF,NA,TRBV6-6,TRBD2,TRBJ2-7
TGCGCCAGCAGCTTGGGGAGAACAGACATGAACACTGAAGCTTTCTTT,CASSLGRTDMNTEAFF,NA,TRBV5-1,NA,TRBJ1-1
TGTGCCAGCAGCCACACGGTCTCTGGGGCCAACGTCCTGACTTTC,CASSHTVSGANVLTF,NA,TRBV6-5,NA,TRBJ2-6
TGTGCCAGCAGTTTAAGGAGCGGGAGAACCGGGGAGCTGTTTTTT,CASSLRSGRTGELFF,NA,TRBV27,TRBD2,TRBJ2-2
TGTGCCAGCAGCTGGGGGACAGGGGATCAGCCCCAGCATTTT,CASSWGTGDQPQHF,few,TRBV7-8,TRBD1,TRBJ1-5
TGTGCCAGCAGGGAAGACGCCGAGGGATACGAGCAGTACTTC,CASREDAEGYEQYF,few,TRBV6-6,NA,TRBJ2-7
TGTGCCAGCAGGGGTGTAGGCTATGGCTACACCTTC,CASRGVGYGYTF,NA,TRBV2,NA,TRBJ1-2
TGTGCCAGCAGCTTACAGCTGGGTAGAGGGACGGCGAACACCGGGGAGCTGTTTTTT,CASSLQLGRGTANTGELFF,NA,TRBV7-6,NA,TRBJ2-2
TGTGCCAGTAGGGGCGGCAGGGCGAGTTCTGGCTACACCTTC,CASRGGRASSGYTF,few,TRBV19,NA,TRBJ1-2
TGTGCCAGCAGCTTCCGGGACAGGGACCACTACGAGCAGTACTTC,CASSFRDRDHYEQYF,NA,TRBV7-2,TRBD1,TRBJ2-7
TGTGCCAGCAGAAAGCAGGAGATCTCCTACGAGCAGTACTTC,CASRKQEISYEQYF,few,TRBV7-2,NA,TRBJ2-7
TGTGCCAGCAGTCTGACTAGCGGGGAGACCCAGTACTTC,CASSLTSGETQYF,NA,TRBV27,TRBD2,TRBJ2-5
TGTGCCAGCAGCTCTACTATTTACGAGCAGTACTTC,CASSSTIYEQYF,NA,TRBV2,NA,TRBJ2-7
TGTGCCAGCAGCTTATCGAGGGCGAGGGATACGCAGTATTTT,CASSLSRARDTQYF,NA,TRBV5-4,NA,TRBJ2-3
TGTGCCAGCAGTTACTGGGACAGCCAAGAGACCCAGTACTTC,CASSYWDSQETQYF,NA,TRBV6-5,TRBD1,TRBJ2-5
TGTGCCAGCTCACCCGGGTTGGAGACCCAGTACTTC,CASSPGLETQYF,few,TRBV18,NA,TRBJ2-5
TGTGCCAGCAGTTTTCCATTTGGCAGCCGAAAGGGTGAAAAACTGTTTTTT,CASSFPFGSRKGEKLFF,NA,TRBV28,NA,TRBJ1-4
TGTGCCAGCAGCGCCCTGAACACTGAAGCTTTCTTT,CASSALNTEAFF,few,TRBV7-6,NA,TRBJ1-1
TGTGCCAGCAGCTTGAAGGGGGCGAGCTACGAGCAGTACTTC,CASSLKGASYEQYF,NA,TRBV5-4,TRBD1,TRBJ2-7
TGTGCCAGCAGCCCTACTGCTACTAGAACACCGCGTGAGCAGTTCTTC,CASSPTATRTPREQFF,once,TRBV7-3,NA,TRBJ2-1
TGCGCCAGCAGCCAGGGACAGGGACGCACAGATACGCAGTATTTT,CASSQGQGRTDTQYF,NA,TRBV5-1,TRBD1,TRBJ2-3
TGTGCCAGCTCACCATATTCCGGGGACCAAGAGACCCAGTACTTC,CASSPYSGDQETQYF,once,TRBV18,NA,TRBJ2-5
TGTGCCAGCTCACCTGCCGGGACAGGGGTCAACGAGCAGTACTTC,CASSPAGTGVNEQYF,once,TRBV18,TRBD1,TRBJ2-7
TGTGCCAGCAAGGAGGGACTAGCGGGAGGGCCAACCGGGGAGCTGTTTTTT,CASKEGLAGGPTGELFF,NA,TRBV6-4,TRBD2,TRBJ2-2
TGTGCCTGCACGGGAGGGGACTACGAGCAGTACTTC,CACTGGDYEQYF,NA,TRBV30,TRBD2,TRBJ2-7
TGCGCCAGCAGCCAGGAGGGGACAGGGAGCAATCAGCCCCAGCATTTT,CASSQEGTGSNQPQHF,few,TRBV4-1,TRBD1,TRBJ1-5
TGCAGTGCTAGATCCAGGCACGAGCAGTACTTC,CSARSRHEQYF,NA,TRBV20-1,NA,TRBJ2-7
TGTGCCATCAGTGAGGGAGGGTATGGCTATGGCTACACCTTC,CAISEGGYGYGYTF,NA,TRBV10-3,NA,TRBJ1-2
TGCGCCAGCAGCCGCTTCGGGGGGCCCCGTGCGGAGACCCAGTACTTC,CASSRFGGPRAETQYF,NA,TRBV4-1,NA,TRBJ2-5
TGTGCCAGCAGTTACCAGGAGGGCACTGAAGCTTTCTTT,CASSYQEGTEAFF,few,TRBV6-5,NA,TRBJ1-1
TGTGCCAGCAGCCCAGACGTGAGAGAAGCTTTCTTT,CASSPDVREAFF,NA,TRBV7-2,NA,TRBJ1-1
TGTGCCAGCAGCTCGCTATTCTTAACCGATGCCTATGGCTACACCTTC,CASSSLFLTDAYGYTF,NA,TRBV28,NA,TRBJ1-2
TGCGCCAGCAGCGATGTATGGCTAGCGGGAGTCGATGAGCAGTTCTTC,CASSDVWLAGVDEQFF,few,TRBV5-1,TRBD2,TRBJ2-1
TGTGCCAGCAGTCTAGGACACTCGAACACTGAAGCTTTCTTT,CASSLGHSNTEAFF,NA,TRBV27,NA,TRBJ1-1
TGCAGCGTTGAAGGCCCCAGGGGGCGGAACACTGAAGCTTTCTTT,CSVEGPRGRNTEAFF,NA,TRBV29-1,TRBD1,TRBJ1-1
TGTGCCAGCAGCCTACACTGGGGACCGCTGAACACTGAAGCTTTCTTT,CASSLHWGPLNTEAFF,NA,TRBV4-2,NA,TRBJ1-1
TGTGCCAGCAGAGGGACAGGGGGCTTCCACGAGCAGTACTTC,CASRGTGGFHEQYF,NA,TRBV6-5,TRBD1,TRBJ2-7
TGCGCCAGCAGCCAAGGCAGGGTGGAGACCCAGTACTTC,CASSQGRVETQYF,NA,TRBV4-3,NA,TRBJ2-5
TGTGCCAGCAGCGACCTCCTAGGGGGGGCGTCTGAAGCTTTCTTT,CASSDLLGGASEAFF,NA,TRBV7-9,NA,TRBJ1-1
TGTGCCAGCAGCGGGGGTCGTTGGACTGAAGCTTTCTTT,CASSGGRWTEAFF,NA,TRBV7-6,NA,TRBJ1-1
TGTGCCAGCAGACTTGAAGGGACTAGCGGGTCCTACGAGCAGTACTTC,CASRLEGTSGSYEQYF,NA,TRBV7-2,TRBD2,TRBJ2-7
TGCAGAGGACGGGGCGGCAATGAGCAGTTCTTC,CRGRGGNEQFF,NA,TRBV20-1,NA,TRBJ2-1
TGTGCCAGCAGGGGGGTGAGCGTCGGGGAGCTGTTTTTT,CASRGVSVGELFF,NA,TRBV6-1,NA,TRBJ2-2
TGTGCCAGCAGTTCTATGACAGGTCAAGAGACCCAGTACTTC,CASSSMTGQETQYF,once,TRBV6-5,NA,TRBJ2-5
TGTGCCAGCAGCTTGGAAGGCAGACCCTATGGCTACACCTTC,CASSLEGRPYGYTF,NA,TRBV5-8,NA,TRBJ1-2
TGTGCCAGCAGTACTCCCGGGACAGGGCTCTACGAGCAGTACTTC,CASSTPGTGLYEQYF,NA,TRBV28,TRBD1,TRBJ2-7
TGTGCCAGCAGCCCGGGGGGACTAGCGGGAGGTTACGAGCAGTACTTC,CASSPGGLAGGYEQYF,NA,TRBV5-4,TRBD2,TRBJ2-7
TGCGCCAGCAGCTCCAGCTCTGGGGCCAACGTCCTGACTTTC,CASSSSSGANVLTF,NA,TRBV5-1,NA,TRBJ2-6
TGTGCCAGCAGCCCGTACGTGGAAAACAATGAGCAGTTCTTC,CASSPYVENNEQFF,NA,TRBV9,NA,TRBJ2-1
TGTGCCAGCAGCCCGCAAAGGGCAGGGGAGAACGAGCAGTACTTC,CASSPQRAGENEQYF,NA,TRBV7-2,NA,TRBJ2-7
TGTGCCAGCAGTTCAAGAACTAGCGGGAGAAGGCCTTCTGATACGCAGTATTTT,CASSSRTSGRRPSDTQYF,NA,TRBV27,TRBD2,TRBJ2-3
TGTGCCAGCAGCCCCCCGACTAGTAATGAGCAGTTCTTC,CASSPPTSNEQFF,few,TRBV7-9,NA,TRBJ2-1
TGTGCCAGCAGAGTTAGGGGTATGGAGACCCAGTACTTC,CASRVRGMETQYF,few,TRBV27,NA,TRBJ2-5
TGTGCCACCAGCAGAGATATGGGTGATACGCAGTATTTT,CATSRDMGDTQYF,NA,TRBV15,NA,TRBJ2-3